A single T cell receptor (beta chain) is shown here with its context. The antigen it binds to is not known. No base-level quality is on record; no much larger clone is a single base apart. These data come from a study of blood T cell repertoires in COVID-19 (dated by TCRdb to 2020 to 2021). Context from the whole study: For ImmuneRACE Cohort 3, a participant was defined as recovered based on two consecutive negative NP/OP PCR tests, clearance by a healthcare professional, or resolution of symptoms. Where HLA class I and class II types were available, the types were taken from metadata supplied by the sample provider, not from assay-based typing. The prospective study material was composed of cDNA or gDNA derived from T cells, B-cell-depleted T cells, or PBMCs. The repertoires were released in a freely available public database meant as a resource for research on the immune response to SARS-CoV-2. Collaborator samples came from the United States, Italy and Spain and covered acute and convalescent phases of COVID-19. A de-identified subject ID, COVID-19 status, age in years and sex were almost always included in the sample metadata. Samples came from the ongoing ImmuneRACE study (first 160 participants) plus 1,254 subjects from 6 global collaborators. Subjects who had been exposed to COVID-19, were actively infected with it, or had recovered from it provided the deeply sampled blood TCRbeta repertoires that made up the dataset.

Participants in the prospective study were aged about 18 to 95 years, lived in under 30 United States geographic areas, and enrolled through a virtual design. In the prospective study, participants were assigned to cohorts based on the clinical history participants reported in a screening survey and a study questionnaire. Mobile phlebotomists in the prospective study collected whole blood, serum and a nasopharyngeal or oropharyngeal swab from every participant. Prospective study participants could optionally give additional blood draws and questionnaires over an approximately 2-month period. Before DNA extraction, prospective study blood samples were shipped either frozen or at room temperature. Overall study results and their limits: The amount of clinical and demographic metadata varied by source and participant and was provided uncurated.

TCRbeta CDR3 regions were amplified from genomic DNA by means of the immunoSEQ Assay, a bias-controlled multiplex PCR. The paper's data handling went like this. The number of nucleated cells in each sample was estimated by amplification of reference gene primers within the assay. To quantify the absolute abundance of each unique TCRbeta CDR3 rearrangement, sequence reads were collapsed and filtered. For each sample, productive Simpson clonality was calculated as the square root of Simpson's diversity index over productive rearrangements. This is the immuneACCESS table as TCRdb keeps it, with only in-frame sequences that have V and J called. A part of the clones is gone; compared with another copy, unresolved V genes explain less than half, and the rest is unexplained. V, J and clone size are taken as reported in that table, and D and trimming were inferred from the DNA itself. The sample records a few hundred thousand clones, about 90% of which are singletons. The ten top clones hold about 1.9% of the sample.

Here V drops 6 bases and J drops 0 bases, and the junction holds 5 bases not matched to any gene. The germline V gene gives CDR1 as KGHSH and CDR2 as LQKENI. Including cysteine and phenylalanine, the CDR3 has 15 amino acids. The entry retains the CDR3 DNA only, 45 bases that are in frame from base 1. This receptor was identified in a man in his forties or fifties in a cohort exposed to, infected with or recovered from COVID-19 (not recorded which). The chain links TRBV18 with TRBJ1-1; TRBD1 aligns with 9 central bases. Input material: PBMCs or T cells enriched from blood (not recorded which). The CDR3 protein is CASSQGQGMNTEAFF. The nucleotide sequence reads as follows: TGTGCCAGCTCTCAGGGACAGGGAATGAACACTGAAGCTTTCTTT.